These 2 T cell receptor beta chains were all obtained from the same sample, sequenced in a study of blood T cell repertoires in COVID-19 (TCRdb year 2020). Receptor libraries were prepared by the immunoSEQ multiplex PCR assay. Sourced from immuneACCESS, this table was stored by TCRdb with only in-frame sequences that have V and J called. A share of the clones is absent; for the studies checked, an unresolved V gene accounts for under half, and the remainder has no known explanation. Across this sample there are fewer than 300,000 clones, with approximately 86% seen only once. Clones ranked in the top ten supply around 9.5% of the sample. The sample taken for sequencing was peripheral blood. The source is a middle-aged man who had recovered from COVID-19.

This rearrangement joins TRBV27 to TRBJ2-2; 8 bases map to TRBD2. V trimming: 3 bases; J trimming: 1 base; junction bases outside the gene matches: 1. This CDR3 comprises 15 residues. Germline loops: CDR1 MNHEY, CDR2 SMNVEV (reference sequence). Here the CDR3 reads CASSFSGVNTGELFF. The CDR3 DNA reads as TGTGCCAGCAGTTTTAGCGGGGTGAACACCGGGGAGCTGTTTTTT.

This chain's CDR3 is CSAGAVQWGNTEAFF. The CDR3 bases are TGCAGCGCGGGAGCGGTACAGTGGGGGAACACTGAAGCTTTCTTT. The rearrangement joins TRBV29-1 to TRBJ1-1; no firm D call. With 7 bases removed from V and 1 base from J, the gap between germline ends came to 19 bases. CDR3 length: 15 residues. Per the germline V gene, CDR1 is SQVTM and CDR2 is ANQGSEA.